This entry lists 30 T cell receptor beta chains sequenced from one sample in a study of T-cell memory formation after mild COVID-19. TCRdb reprocessed the 5' RACE reads with MiXCR, giving one entry per CDR3 protein. This sample has some 440,000 distinct CDR3 sequences, with about 23% found just once. The sample taken for sequencing was PBMCs or a T cell subset sorted from them (not recorded which). The source of these receptors is an adult woman who had mild COVID-19 (a few samples of this study predate the infection). Cell type and time point are not known.

This rearrangement joins TRBV20-1 to TRBJ1-5; D is possibly TRBD1 (5 bases). V was trimmed by 5 bases and J by 3 bases, leaving 14 bases between them. Germline CDR1 DFQATT, CDR2 SNEGSKA (reference sequence). This CDR3 has 14 residues. DNA of the CDR3: TGCAGTGCTCAGATGACAGAATTCAATCAGCCCCAGCATTTT. Protein: CSAQMTEFNQPQHF.

This clonotype was seen repeatedly, ten times or more. The chain carries TRBV12-3 or TRBV12-4 and TRBJ2-2, with 8 bases lining up with TRBD1. The V segment lost 6 bases and the J segment 6 bases; nucleotides outside the gene matches: 9. The CDR3 totals 15 residues. The CDR3, as DNA: TGTGCCAGCAGCAAACTCAGGGGGCAGGCCGGGGAGCTGTTTTTT. Protein sequence: CASSKLRGQAGELFF.

The sample holds a few counts of this clonotype. The chain employs TRBV18 and TRBJ2-7; D may be TRBD2 (6 bases). Germline V lookup: CDR1 KGHSH, CDR2 LQKENI. The CDR3 spans 15 residues. V lost 3 bases and J lost 1, with 13 bases in between. This CDR3 is CASSPQREASYEQYF. The CDR3 DNA sequence: TGTGCCAGCTCACCGCAGAGGGAGGCGTCCTACGAGCAGTACTTC.

This chain links TRBV12-3 or TRBV12-4 with TRBJ2-5, with D tentatively TRBD1 or TRBD2 (5 bases each). The CDR3 has 14 amino acids. V was shortened by 6 bases and J by 1 base, with 12 bases between the two germline ends. CDR3 sequence reads: CASSPGPGQETQYF. Here the CDR3 DNA reads TGTGCCAGCAGCCCGGGACCCGGCCAAGAGACCCAGTACTTC.

This clonotype came up a few times. This sequence joins TRBV12-3 or TRBV12-4 and TRBJ1-2; D not certain. The CDR3 spans 12 residues. V lost 5 bases and J 4 bases, leaving 8 bases between the germline ends. The DNA of the CDR3 is TGTGCCAGCAGTCCCGTGGCCTATGGCTACACCTTC. This encodes CASSPVAYGYTF.

A few counts support this clonotype. The chain couples TRBV4-2 to TRBJ2-3; 9 bases line up with TRBD2. Germline V gives CDR1 LGHNA, CDR2 YNFKEQ. This CDR3 has 16 amino acids. After removal of 3 bases from V and 3 bases from J, the junction contained 7 bases not matched to a gene. The DNA of the CDR3 is TGTGCCAGCAGCCACATAGCGGGAGATGGTACAGATACGCAGTATTTT. This codes for CASSHIAGDGTDTQYF.

The chain recombines TRBV12-3 or TRBV12-4 with TRBJ2-7; 12 bases are a match to TRBD2. CDR3 length: 16 amino acids. Trimming took 6 bases from V and 3 from J; bases not matched to a gene: 9. The DNA for the CDR3 is TGTGCCAGCAGCCGACCCGGACTAGCGGGAAGCTACGAGCAGTACTTC. Protein sequence: CASSRPGLAGSYEQYF.

The V and J genes are TRBV12-3 or TRBV12-4 and TRBJ1-2; no reliable D call. The CDR3 has 14 amino acids. Trimming pared 6 bases from V and 1 base from J, leaving 12 bases between. The CDR3 reads CASSWGGLNYGYTF. The CDR3 nucleotides read TGTGCCAGCAGCTGGGGAGGGCTTAACTATGGCTACACCTTC.

The chain links TRBV18 to TRBJ2-1; the D gene is possibly TRBD2 (5 bases). The CDR3 has 15 residues. Trimming shortened V by 4 bases and J by 5 bases, and 15 bases separated the two germline ends. CDR1 KGHSH and CDR2 LQKENI come from the germline V gene. CDR3 sequence: CASSRERVGHNEQFF. The CDR3 nucleotides read TGTGCCAGCTCACGGGAGCGTGTGGGCCACAATGAGCAGTTCTTC.

This clonotype turned up a few times. In nucleotides, the CDR3 is TGCAGCGACGGGGGATATGAGCAGTTCTTC. Its protein product is CSDGGYEQFF. The chain has TRBV29-1 and TRBJ2-1; tentatively, D is TRBD2 (6 bases). The CDR3 has 10 residues. V was cut by 7 bases and J by 8 bases, with 9 bases left in between. Germline values: CDR1 SQVTM, CDR2 ANQGSEA.

This clonotype was observed a handful of times. The chain employs TRBV20-1 and TRBJ2-7, with 9 bases fitting TRBD2. The CDR3 has 14 amino acids. J was trimmed by 0 bases and V by 6 bases; bases with no gene match: 6. The germline V gene has CDR1 DFQATT and CDR2 SNEGSKA (reference sequence). The CDR3 DNA is TGCAGTGCGTTGACTAGCGGAAGCTCCTACGAGCAGTACTTC. It codes for CSALTSGSSYEQYF.

The rearrangement links TRBV10-3 to TRBJ2-5, with a tentative D call TRBD1 (5 bases). CDR3 size: 14 residues. CDR1 is ENHRY and CDR2 is SYGVKD in the germline V gene. V lost 0 bases and J 3 bases, leaving 8 bases between the germline ends. Written as DNA, the CDR3 is TGTGCCATCAGTGAGTCGAAAGGGGAAGAGACCCAGTACTTC. It encodes CAISESKGEETQYF.

A few counts support this clonotype. Relative to the germline gene, one junction end is altered; a read error may explain this. The V call is TRBV7-7, the J call TRBJ2-1, with TRBD2 matching 11 bases. Germline CDR1 and CDR2: SSHAT and FNYEAQ (reference sequence). The CDR3 is 17 residues long. CDR3 region: CASSLSRSLAGENEQFF. The CDR3 DNA follows: TGTGCTAGCAGCCTCTCGCGGTCACTAGCGGGAGAAAATGAGCAGTTCTTC.

This chain joins TRBV2 and TRBJ2-7, with 7 positions matching TRBD1. The ends lost 5 bases at V and 10 bases at J; junction bases unmatched: 11. This CDR3 region has 13 residues. CDR1 SNHLY and CDR2 FYNNEI come from the germline V gene. CDR3 nucleotides: TGTGCCAGCAGTTTGTCCCGGGACAGCCCCCAGTACTTC. Amino acids: CASSLSRDSPQYF.

The chain couples TRBV7-8 to TRBJ2-7; 8 bases align to TRBD2. There are 14 residues in the CDR3. V lost 5 bases and J lost 4; bases outside the gene matches: 7. Germline V lookup: CDR1 SGHVS, CDR2 FQNEAQ. CDR3 region: CASSVKGLAYEQYF. CDR3 nucleotides: TGTGCCAGCAGCGTCAAAGGACTAGCTTACGAGCAGTACTTC.

In this sample, this clonotype turned up a few times. The V gene is TRBV29-1, the J gene TRBJ2-1; 7 bases map to TRBD2. The V gene's germline CDR1 is SQVTM and CDR2 ANQGSEA. The CDR3 extends over 15 amino acids. J gave up 0 bases and V 5 bases, and 7 bases lay outside the gene matches. CDR3 amino acids: CSVLAEGSSYNEQFF. The CDR3 DNA sequence: TGCAGCGTTCTAGCGGAGGGGAGCTCCTACAATGAGCAGTTCTTC.

This clonotype was counted only a few times. V and J are TRBV6-1 and TRBJ2-3; a weak D match, TRBD1 (6 bases). CDR3 size: 14 residues. The germline V gene encodes CDR1 MNHNS and CDR2 SASEGT. Trimming stripped 6 bases from V and 0 bases from J, with 10 bases between. The CDR3 DNA is TGTGCCAGCAGGGACAGCGAAAGCACAGATACGCAGTATTTT. Translated: CASRDSESTDTQYF.

The chain joins TRBV20-1 to TRBJ1-1; no definite D call. The germline V gene encodes CDR1 DFQATT and CDR2 SNEGSKA (reference sequence). This CDR3 spans 15 amino acids. V lost 6 bases and J 1 base, leaving 18 bases between the germline ends. CDR3 DNA sequence: TGCAGTGCCAGTAGGAATCCGACGGGGAACACTGAAGCTTTCTTT. Translated, it gives CSASRNPTGNTEAFF.

This clonotype was detected a few times. The chain carries TRBV29-1 and TRBJ1-2; D is possibly TRBD1 (5 bases). CDR1 and CDR2 from the germline V gene are SQVTM and ANQGSEA. This CDR3 region has 13 residues. The V gene lost 4 bases and the J gene lost 3 bases, with 12 bases spanning the gap. The CDR3 DNA reads as TGCAGCGTTGGGGGGGTTAAGGACTATGGCTACACCTTC. Residues: CSVGGVKDYGYTF. The full variable domain, rest sourced from reference TRBV29-1 and TRBJ1-2, is SAVISQKPSRDICQRGTSLTIQCQVDSQVTMMFWYRQQPGQSLTLIATANQGSEATYESGFVIDKFPISRPNLTFSTLTVSNMSPEDSSIYLCSVGGVKDYGYTFGSGTRLTVV.

The chain employs TRBV2 and TRBJ2-2; the match to TRBD2 covers 7 bases. In germline, CDR1 is SNHLY, CDR2 FYNNEI. V was pared by 10 bases and J by 5 bases, with 10 bases of the junction left unmatched. This CDR3 contains 14 residues. As DNA, the CDR3 is TGTGCCACAGACCGGGGGGTGAGGACCGGGGAGCTGTTTTTT. Translated: CATDRGVRTGELFF.

This clonotype was observed many times. The chain links TRBV7-2 to TRBJ2-5; TRBD2 aligns across 11 bases. Per the germline V gene, CDR1 is SGHTA and CDR2 is FQGNSA. Losses at the gene ends were 0 bases for V and 8 bases for J; bases not matched to a gene: 8. CDR3 length: 16 residues. The CDR3 protein is CASSLARTSGSETQYF. DNA for the CDR3: TGTGCCAGCAGCTTAGCGCGTACTAGCGGGAGTGAAACCCAGTACTTC. Looking up the rest from reference TRBV7-2 and TRBJ2-5 gives the full variable domain: GAGVSQSPSNKVTEKGKDVELRCDPISGHTALYWYRQSLGQGLEFLIYFQGNSAPDKSGLPSDRFSAERTGGSVSTLTIQRTQQEDSAVYLCASSLARTSGSETQYFGPGTRLLVL.

This clonotype has a handful of counts. This chain uses TRBV5-1 with TRBJ2-1; D call uncertain. V lost 0 bases and J 5 bases, leaving 9 bases between the germline ends. CDR1 is SGHRS and CDR2 is YFSETQ in the germline V gene. This CDR3 spans 14 amino acids. The CDR3 here is CASSLDGVDNEQFF. CDR3 nucleotides: TGCGCCAGCAGCTTGGACGGAGTCGACAATGAGCAGTTCTTC.

This clonotype was picked up a small number of times. The chain carries TRBV30 and TRBJ2-5; a possible D gene is TRBD1 (6 bases). V lost 8 bases to trimming and J lost 6 bases, with 16 bases between them. Germline lookup yields CDR1 GTSNPN and CDR2 SVGIG (reference sequence). The CDR3 has 12 residues. CDR3 region: CAGDQGGKTQYF. The CDR3 DNA reads TGTGCCGGCGACCAAGGGGGAAAGACCCAGTACTTC.

This clonotype has a handful of counts. This rearrangement joins TRBV7-9 to TRBJ2-1; D is perhaps TRBD1 or TRBD2 (6 bases each). Trimming left V 5 bases short and J 15 bases short, with 14 bases between. Per the germline V gene, CDR1 is SEHNR and CDR2 is FQNEAQ (reference sequence). This CDR3 has 11 amino acids. The CDR3 DNA sequence: TGTGCCAGCAGCATCGGACGGGGGCCGTTCTTC. Protein: CASSIGRGPFF.

This clonotype was counted at least ten times. The chain employs TRBV29-1 and TRBJ2-1; D gene uncertain. In germline, CDR1 is SQVTM, CDR2 ANQGSEA. Trimming cost V 5 bases and J 4 bases, with 9 bases left between them. There are 12 residues in the CDR3. The CDR3 loop is CSVRLNYNEQFF. The CDR3 DNA is TGCAGCGTTCGTCTCAATTACAATGAGCAGTTCTTC.

The CDR3 sequence is CASSLAPGRVSNQPQHF. CDR3 nucleotides: TGTGCCAGTAGTCTAGCCCCCGGCAGGGTTAGCAATCAGCCCCAGCATTTT. The J gene is TRBJ1-5, the V gene TRBV19; D perhaps matches TRBD1 (5 bases). The germline V and J ends were trimmed by 5 bases and 0 bases, with 17 bases remaining between them. CDR3 length: 17 residues. Germline CDR1 is LNHDA and CDR2 is SQIVND (reference sequence).

The chain combines TRBV6-2 or TRBV6-3 with TRBJ1-2; possible D gene TRBD1, 5 bases. CDR3 length: 11 amino acids. The germline V gene has CDR1 MNHEY and CDR2 SVGEGT. The V end was cut by 5 bases, the J end by 10 bases, with 11 bases between. The CDR3 sequence: CASSHGTDYTF. The CDR3 DNA reads as TGTGCCAGCAGTCACGGGACTGACTACACCTTC.

This clonotype was observed a few times. The chain carries TRBV18 and TRBJ2-7, with D possibly being TRBD1 (6 bases). This CDR3 spans 14 amino acids. The germline CDR1 and CDR2 sequences are KGHSH and LQKENI. V was clipped by 8 bases and J by 2 bases, with 16 bases between them. The CDR3 region is CASTRRDNTYEQYF. The CDR3 DNA reads TGTGCCAGCACTCGCCGGGACAACACCTACGAGCAGTACTTC.

V is TRBV7-9 and J is TRBJ2-1; D is tentatively TRBD1 or TRBD2 (6 bases each). Germline-derived CDR1 and CDR2 are SEHNR and FQNEAQ (reference sequence). Trimming took off 7 bases at V and 4 bases at J, with 11 bases between the two ends. The CDR3 is 13 amino acids. For the CDR3, the DNA is TGTGCCAGCATGTTAGGGGGGTACAATGAGCAGTTCTTC. Protein product: CASMLGGYNEQFF.

The CDR3 loop is CAWSVQVTYEQYF. The CDR3 nucleotides read TGTGCCTGGAGTGTACAGGTAACCTACGAGCAGTACTTC. The rearrangement links TRBV30 to TRBJ2-7; TRBD1 is a possible D gene (5 bases). V lost 0 bases to trimming and J lost 2 bases, with 8 bases between them. This CDR3 has 13 residues. Germline V gene lookup returns CDR1 GTSNPN and CDR2 SVGIG (reference sequence).